Listed below are T cell receptor beta chains from one sample, sequenced in a study of naive and memory T cell subsets. TCRdb called the UMI-ligation and nested PCR reads again in MiXCR, with one record for every CDR3 protein. The sample records approximately 85,000 distinct CDR3 sequences, roughly 7.3% being singletons. What was sequenced was central memory CD4+ T cells from blood. The receptors were sampled from a human donor in good health. CDR3s include the opening cysteine and the closing phenylalanine or tryptophan. D genes are given only for firm matches. Only part of the rows carry a size: once, few, many, or a class if the clone is expanded.

size	V	D	J	DNA	CDR3
NA	TRBV6-6	NA	TRBJ1-6	TGTGCCAGCAAGCGGGGGCCGAGCGCCGATTCACCCCTCCACTTT	CASKRGPSADSPLHF
many	TRBV20-1	NA	TRBJ2-3	TGCAGTGCTCGTCGCGCAACCGCAGTGGTCGCAGATACGCAGTATTTT	CSARRATAVVADTQYF
many	TRBV19	NA	TRBJ1-6	TGTGCCAGTAGTTACACCTCCTATAATTCACCCCTCCACTTT	CASSYTSYNSPLHF
many	TRBV5-4	NA	TRBJ2-7	TGTGCCAGCGAAACTAGTCCCGGCGGCTCCGAGCAGTACTTC	CASETSPGGSEQYF
many	TRBV4-3	NA	TRBJ1-3	TGCGCCAGCAGCCAAGACAGCGGAAACACCATATATTTT	CASSQDSGNTIYF
NA	TRBV9	NA	TRBJ1-1	TGTGCCAGCAGCCACCCAACAGGGCGCAACACTGAAGCTTTCTTT	CASSHPTGRNTEAFF
NA	TRBV15	NA	TRBJ1-1	TGTGCCACCAGCAGGGACAGACTTATGAACACTGAAGCTTTCTTT	CATSRDRLMNTEAFF
many	TRBV7-2	NA	TRBJ2-3	TGTGCCAGCAGCTCGGGTACTAGGACGCAGTATTTT	CASSSGTRTQYF
few	TRBV5-1	NA	TRBJ2-3	TGCGCCAGCAGCTTGGGCAGGGAGACAGATACGCAGTATTTT	CASSLGRETDTQYF
many	TRBV9	NA	TRBJ1-5	TGTGCCAGCAGCGTATCTCCCGATCAGCCCCAGCATTTT	CASSVSPDQPQHF
NA	TRBV28	TRBD2	TRBJ2-4	TGTGCCAGCAGCCCTGCGGGGGGTATAGCCAAAAACATTCAGTACTTC	CASSPAGGIAKNIQYF
many	TRBV3-1	TRBD1	TRBJ1-4	TGTGCCAGCAGCCGACAGGGAAAAGAAAAACTGTTTTTT	CASSRQGKEKLFF
many	TRBV7-2	TRBD1	TRBJ2-2	TGTGCCAGCAGCCGCGACAGGGGTACCGGGGAGCTGTTTTTT	CASSRDRGTGELFF
many	TRBV25-1	NA	TRBJ2-1	TGTGCCAGCAGTGGACGCGGGAAGGGATTCAATGAGCAGTTCTTC	CASSGRGKGFNEQFF
many	TRBV7-9	NA	TRBJ1-2	TGTGCCAGCAGCTTAGGACAGGAGTATGGCTACACCTTC	CASSLGQEYGYTF
few	TRBV14	NA	TRBJ1-6	TGTGCCAGCAGCCTTCAACAGGGTCCTCGATCACCCCTCCACTTT	CASSLQQGPRSPLHF
many	TRBV20-1	NA	TRBJ2-4	TGCAGTGCTACTAACAGCTGGGGGGCCAAAAACATTCAGTACTTC	CSATNSWGAKNIQYF
few	TRBV6-6	TRBD1	TRBJ1-1	TGTGCCAGCAGCCGGGACAGCCTGAACACTGAAGCTTTCTTT	CASSRDSLNTEAFF
many	TRBV20-1	NA	TRBJ1-1	TGCAGTGCTAAGGGGCCGTCGAACACTGAAGCTTTCTTT	CSAKGPSNTEAFF